The TCR beta chain under discussion was sequenced for a study of blood T cell repertoires in COVID-19. The CDR3 extends over 15 amino acids. Per the germline V gene, CDR1 is SGHRS and CDR2 is YFSETQ. With V trimmed by 3 bases and J by 1 base, 6 bases remained unmatched. The authors' processing: Nucleated cell number was recorded as an estimate derived from reference gene primer amplification. Data came from immunoSEQ multiplex PCR; TCRdb stores just in-frame clones and leaves some out. V and J calls and clone size are those listed in that table; D and trimming were worked out from the DNA. The sample has over 60,000 clones, more than 75% seen once.

The TCR was taken from an elderly woman with acute or convalescent COVID-19. V is TRBV5-1 and J is TRBJ1-1; 7 bases map to TRBD1. Input material: peripheral blood. The CDR3 DNA is TGCGCCAGCAGCTCGGCCGGGACAGCGAACACTGAAGCTTTCTTT. Translation: CASSSAGTANTEAFF.